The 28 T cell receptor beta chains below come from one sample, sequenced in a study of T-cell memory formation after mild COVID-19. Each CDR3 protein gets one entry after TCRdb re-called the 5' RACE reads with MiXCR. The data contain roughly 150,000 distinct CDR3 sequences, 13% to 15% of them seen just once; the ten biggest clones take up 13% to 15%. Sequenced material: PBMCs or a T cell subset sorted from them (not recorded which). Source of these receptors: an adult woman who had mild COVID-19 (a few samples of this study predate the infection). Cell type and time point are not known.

CDR3 sequence: CASSLTKGAATEAFF. The CDR3 nucleotides read TGTGCCAGCAGCTTAACTAAGGGGGCGGCCACTGAAGCTTTCTTT. The chain is built from TRBV7-2 and TRBJ1-1; 7 bases are a match to TRBD1. This CDR3 has 15 residues. In germline, CDR1 is SGHTA, CDR2 FQGNSA. V dropped 2 bases and J dropped 4; count of bases not matched to a gene: 7.

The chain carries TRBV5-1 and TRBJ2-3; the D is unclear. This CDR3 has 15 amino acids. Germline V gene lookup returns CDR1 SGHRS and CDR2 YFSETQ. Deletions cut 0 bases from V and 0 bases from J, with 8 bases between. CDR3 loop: CASSLAQISTDTQYF. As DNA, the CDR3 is TGCGCCAGCAGCTTGGCCCAGATTAGCACAGATACGCAGTATTTT.

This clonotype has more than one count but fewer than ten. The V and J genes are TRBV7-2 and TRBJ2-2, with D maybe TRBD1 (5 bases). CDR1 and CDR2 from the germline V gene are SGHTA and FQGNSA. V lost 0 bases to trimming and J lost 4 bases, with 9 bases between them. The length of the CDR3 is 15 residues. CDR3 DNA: TGTGCCAGCAGCTTAGCGGGGCGCGTCACCGGGGAGCTGTTTTTT. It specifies CASSLAGRVTGELFF.

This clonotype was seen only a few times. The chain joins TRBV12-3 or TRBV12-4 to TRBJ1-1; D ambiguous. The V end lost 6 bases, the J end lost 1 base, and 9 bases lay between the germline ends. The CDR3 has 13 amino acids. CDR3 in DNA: TGTGCCAGCAGATTCGGTTGGAACACTGAAGCTTTCTTT. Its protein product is CASRFGWNTEAFF.

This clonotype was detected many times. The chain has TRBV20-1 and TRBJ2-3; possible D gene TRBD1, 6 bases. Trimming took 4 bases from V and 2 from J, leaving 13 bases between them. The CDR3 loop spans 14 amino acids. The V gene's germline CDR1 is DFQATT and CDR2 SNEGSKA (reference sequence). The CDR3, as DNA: TGCAGTGCTACCCTTGGGGGCTTCACAGATACGCAGTATTTT. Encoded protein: CSATLGGFTDTQYF.

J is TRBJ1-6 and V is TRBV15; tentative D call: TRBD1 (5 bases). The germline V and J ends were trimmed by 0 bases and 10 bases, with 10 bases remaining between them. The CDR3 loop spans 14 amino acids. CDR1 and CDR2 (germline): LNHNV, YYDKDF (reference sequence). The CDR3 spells CATSRDGGNSPLHF. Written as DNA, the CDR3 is TGTGCCACCAGCAGAGATGGGGGGAACTCACCCCTCCACTTT.

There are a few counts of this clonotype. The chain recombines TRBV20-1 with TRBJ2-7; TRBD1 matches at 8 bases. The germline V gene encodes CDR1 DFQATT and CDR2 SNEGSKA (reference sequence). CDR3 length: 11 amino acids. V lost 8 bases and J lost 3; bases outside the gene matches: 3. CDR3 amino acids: CSMDRVYEQYF. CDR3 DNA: TGCAGTATGGACAGGGTCTACGAGCAGTACTTC.

In DNA, the CDR3 is TGTGCCAGCAGCTCCAGGGGGCAGAATGAGCAGTTCTTC. Its protein is CASSSRGQNEQFF. V is TRBV7-9 and J is TRBJ2-1, with TRBD1 matching 8 bases. V trimming: 4 bases; J trimming: 7 bases; junction bases outside the gene matches: 3. This CDR3 contains 13 residues. Germline CDR1 and CDR2: SEHNR and FQNEAQ (reference sequence).

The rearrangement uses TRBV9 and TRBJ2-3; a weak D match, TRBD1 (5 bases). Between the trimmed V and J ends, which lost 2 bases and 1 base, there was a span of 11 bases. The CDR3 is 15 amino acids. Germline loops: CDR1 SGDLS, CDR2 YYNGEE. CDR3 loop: CASSVDRRGTDTQYF. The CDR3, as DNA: TGTGCCAGCAGCGTCGATCGCAGGGGCACAGATACGCAGTATTTT.

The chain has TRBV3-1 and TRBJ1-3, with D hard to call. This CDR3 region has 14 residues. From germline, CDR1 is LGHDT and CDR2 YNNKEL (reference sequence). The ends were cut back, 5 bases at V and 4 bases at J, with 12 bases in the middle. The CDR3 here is CASSWNARGNTIYF. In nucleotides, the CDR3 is TGTGCCAGCAGCTGGAATGCGAGGGGAAACACCATATATTTT.

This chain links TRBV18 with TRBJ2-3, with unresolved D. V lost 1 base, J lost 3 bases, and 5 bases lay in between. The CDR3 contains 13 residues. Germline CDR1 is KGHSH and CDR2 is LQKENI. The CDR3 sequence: CASSPQRTDTQYF. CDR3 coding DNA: TGTGCCAGCTCACCACAGAGAACAGATACGCAGTATTTT.

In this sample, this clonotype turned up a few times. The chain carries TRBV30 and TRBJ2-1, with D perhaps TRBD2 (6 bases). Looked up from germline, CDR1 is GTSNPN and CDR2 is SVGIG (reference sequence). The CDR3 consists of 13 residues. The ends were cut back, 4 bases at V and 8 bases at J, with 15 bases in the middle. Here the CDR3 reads CAWNGLFDDEQFF. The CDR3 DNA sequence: TGTGCCTGGAACGGACTATTCGACGATGAGCAGTTCTTC.

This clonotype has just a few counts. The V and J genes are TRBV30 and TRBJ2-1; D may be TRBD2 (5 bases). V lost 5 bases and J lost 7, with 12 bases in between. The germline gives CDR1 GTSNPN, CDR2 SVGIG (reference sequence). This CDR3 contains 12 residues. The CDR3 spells CAWERIFNEQFF. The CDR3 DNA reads TGTGCCTGGGAGCGGATTTTTAATGAGCAGTTCTTC.

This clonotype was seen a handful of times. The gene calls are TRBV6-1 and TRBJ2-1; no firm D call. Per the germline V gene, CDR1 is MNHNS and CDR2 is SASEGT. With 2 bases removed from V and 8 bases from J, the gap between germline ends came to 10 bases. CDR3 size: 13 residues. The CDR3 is CASSERPDYEQFF. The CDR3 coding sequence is TGTGCCAGCAGTGAACGTCCAGACTATGAGCAGTTCTTC.

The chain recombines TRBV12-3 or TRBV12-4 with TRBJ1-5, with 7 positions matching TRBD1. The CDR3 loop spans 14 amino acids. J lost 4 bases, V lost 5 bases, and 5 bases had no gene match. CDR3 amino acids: CASSLGQVNQPQHF. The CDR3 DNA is TGTGCCAGCAGTCTAGGACAGGTTAATCAGCCCCAGCATTTT.

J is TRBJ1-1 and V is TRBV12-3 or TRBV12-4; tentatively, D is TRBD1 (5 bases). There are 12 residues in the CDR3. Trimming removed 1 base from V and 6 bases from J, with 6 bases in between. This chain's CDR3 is CASSLVGAEAFF. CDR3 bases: TGTGCCAGCAGTTTAGTAGGGGCTGAAGCTTTCTTT.

CDR3 loop: CASSQQGRAAYEQYF. The CDR3, as DNA: TGTGCCAGCAGTCAACAGGGTAGAGCCGCCTACGAGCAGTACTTC. The chain links TRBV2 to TRBJ2-7, with D perhaps matching TRBD1 (6 bases). Germline V lookup: CDR1 SNHLY, CDR2 FYNNEI. V was cut by 5 bases and J by 2 bases, with 16 bases left in between. This CDR3 contains 15 residues.

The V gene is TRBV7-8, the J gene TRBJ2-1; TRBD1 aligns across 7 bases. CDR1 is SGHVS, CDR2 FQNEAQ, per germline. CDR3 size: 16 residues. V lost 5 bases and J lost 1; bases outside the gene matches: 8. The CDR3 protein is CASSRDSAISYNEQFF. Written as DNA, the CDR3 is TGTGCCAGCAGCAGGGACAGCGCAATATCCTACAATGAGCAGTTCTTC.

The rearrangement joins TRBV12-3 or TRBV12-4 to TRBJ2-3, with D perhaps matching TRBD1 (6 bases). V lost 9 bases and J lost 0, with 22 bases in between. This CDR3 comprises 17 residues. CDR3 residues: CARSPGGRMTSTDTQYF. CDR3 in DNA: TGTGCCAGAAGCCCTGGGGGCCGCATGACTAGCACAGATACGCAGTATTTT.

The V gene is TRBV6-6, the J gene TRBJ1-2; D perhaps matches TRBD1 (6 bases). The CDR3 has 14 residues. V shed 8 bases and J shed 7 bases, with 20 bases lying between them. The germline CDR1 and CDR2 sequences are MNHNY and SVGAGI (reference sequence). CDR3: CASRFRGDPSGYTF. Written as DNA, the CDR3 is TGTGCCAGCCGCTTCAGGGGCGATCCTAGTGGCTACACCTTC.

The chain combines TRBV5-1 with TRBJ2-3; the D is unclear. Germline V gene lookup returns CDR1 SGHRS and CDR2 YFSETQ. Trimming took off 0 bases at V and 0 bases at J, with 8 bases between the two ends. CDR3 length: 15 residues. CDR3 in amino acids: CASSLVGESTDTQYF. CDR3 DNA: TGCGCCAGCAGCTTGGTCGGTGAGAGCACAGATACGCAGTATTTT. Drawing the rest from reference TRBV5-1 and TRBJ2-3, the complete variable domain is KAGVTQTPRYLIKTRGQQVTLSCSPISGHRSVSWYQQTPGQGLQFLFEYFSETQRNKGNFPGRFSGRQFSNSRSEMNVSTLELGDSALYLCASSLVGESTDTQYFGPGTRLTVL.

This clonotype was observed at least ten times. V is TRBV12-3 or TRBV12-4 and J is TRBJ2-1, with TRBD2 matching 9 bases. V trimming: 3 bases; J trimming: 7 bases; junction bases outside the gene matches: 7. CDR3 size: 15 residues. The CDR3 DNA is TGTGCCAGCAGTTTCGGCGGGGGGGCCATAAATGAGCAGTTCTTC. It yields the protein CASSFGGGAINEQFF.

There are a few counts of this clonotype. The CDR3 nucleotides read TGTGCCAGCAGTTCCCTAGGACAGCGAGGAGAGACCCAGTACTTC. Translated, it gives CASSSLGQRGETQYF. V usage is TRBV6-2 or TRBV6-3 and J usage is TRBJ2-5; weak D call: TRBD1 (6 bases). The CDR3 sequence is 15 residues long. V was shortened by 4 bases and J by 4 bases, with 16 bases between the two germline ends. Looked up from germline, CDR1 is MNHEY and CDR2 is SVGEGT.

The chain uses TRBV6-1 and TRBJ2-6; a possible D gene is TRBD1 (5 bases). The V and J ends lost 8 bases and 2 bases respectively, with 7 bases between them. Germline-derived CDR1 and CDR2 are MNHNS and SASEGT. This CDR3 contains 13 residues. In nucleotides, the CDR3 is TGTGCCAGCGGGGCAACTGGGGCCAACGTCCTGACTTTC. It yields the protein CASGATGANVLTF.

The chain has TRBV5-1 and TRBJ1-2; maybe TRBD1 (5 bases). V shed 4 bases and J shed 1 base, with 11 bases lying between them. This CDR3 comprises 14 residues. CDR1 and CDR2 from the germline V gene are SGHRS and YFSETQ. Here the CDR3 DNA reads TGCGCCAGCAGCCGGGACGGAGATAACTATGGCTACACCTTC. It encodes CASSRDGDNYGYTF. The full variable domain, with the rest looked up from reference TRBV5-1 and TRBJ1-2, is KAGVTQTPRYLIKTRGQQVTLSCSPISGHRSVSWYQQTPGQGLQFLFEYFSETQRNKGNFPGRFSGRQFSNSRSEMNVSTLELGDSALYLCASSRDGDNYGYTFGSGTRLTVV.

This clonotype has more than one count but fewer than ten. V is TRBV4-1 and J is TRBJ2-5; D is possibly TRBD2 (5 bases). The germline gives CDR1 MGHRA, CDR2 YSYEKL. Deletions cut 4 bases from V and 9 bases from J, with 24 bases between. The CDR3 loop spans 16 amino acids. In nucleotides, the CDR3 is TGCGCCAGCAGCCGGGTGGAGGTCCTGGGTTTGACGTCCCAGTACTTC. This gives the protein CASSRVEVLGLTSQYF.

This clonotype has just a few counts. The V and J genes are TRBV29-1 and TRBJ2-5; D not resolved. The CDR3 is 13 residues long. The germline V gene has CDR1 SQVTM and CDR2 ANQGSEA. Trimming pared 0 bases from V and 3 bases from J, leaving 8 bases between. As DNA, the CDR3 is TGCAGCGTTGAAGATCCTCCAGAAGAGACCCAGTACTTC. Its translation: CSVEDPPEETQYF.

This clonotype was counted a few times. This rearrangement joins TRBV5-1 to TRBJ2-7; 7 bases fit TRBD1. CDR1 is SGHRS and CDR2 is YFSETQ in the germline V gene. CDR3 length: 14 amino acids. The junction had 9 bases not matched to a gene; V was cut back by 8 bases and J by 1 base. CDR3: CASTTGQPSYEQYF. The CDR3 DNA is TGCGCCAGTACCACGGGACAGCCTTCCTACGAGCAGTACTTC.